This entry lists 27 T cell receptor beta chains sequenced from one sample in a study of OX40 agonist ivuxolimab in advanced cancers. Clones were sequenced by immunoSEQ multiplex PCR, and TCRdb holds only the in-frame ones, with some missing. The data contain about 100,000 clones, approximately 93% of them singletons. Source: CD4+ or CD8+ T cells sorted from blood, taken in a trial of the OX40 agonist ivuxolimab. These receptors all come from an adult with an advanced solid tumor such as melanoma, head and neck, liver or kidney cancer.

V gene TRBV7-2 combines with J gene TRBJ2-3, with TRBD1 identical over 9 bases. This CDR3 has 16 residues. V lost 7 bases and J lost 4; bases outside the gene matches: 12. The germline CDR1 and CDR2 sequences are SGHTA and FQGNSA. The CDR3 DNA is TGTGCCAGCACCCTAACAGGGGGCGACCCTCCAGATACGCAGTATTTT. Its translation is CASTLTGGDPPDTQYF.

The gene calls are TRBV28 and TRBJ1-1, with D tentatively TRBD1 (5 bases). V was cut by 5 bases and J by 11 bases, with 15 bases left in between. Germline lookup yields CDR1 MDHEN and CDR2 SYDVKM. The CDR3 length is 12 residues. The CDR3, as DNA: TGTGCCAGCAGTATACCCCCCGGGGGGGCTTTCTTT. It translates to CASSIPPGGAFF.

V is TRBV7-2 and J is TRBJ2-3; either TRBD1 or TRBD2 may supply D (5 bases each). Looked up from germline, CDR1 is SGHTA and CDR2 is FQGNSA. This CDR3 is 14 amino acids long. Trimming stripped 5 bases from V and 6 bases from J, with 15 bases between. The CDR3 is CASSQKAWGDTQYF. The CDR3 DNA reads TGTGCCAGCAGCCAAAAGGCCTGGGGGGATACGCAGTATTTT.

The rearrangement joins TRBV19 to TRBJ1-5; D remains unclear. V lost 0 bases and J 1 base, leaving 10 bases between the germline ends. Germline CDR1 is LNHDA and CDR2 is SQIVND (reference sequence). The CDR3 totals 16 residues. CDR3 protein: CASSIDPRLSNQPQHF. Here the CDR3 DNA reads TGTGCCAGTAGTATAGATCCCCGCTTAAGCAATCAGCCCCAGCATTTT.

The chain employs TRBV7-2 and TRBJ2-5; 10 bases are a match to TRBD2. CDR3 size: 16 residues. Trimming removed 5 bases from V and 1 base from J; junction bases left unmatched: 7. Germline V lookup: CDR1 SGHTA, CDR2 FQGNSA. The CDR3, as DNA: TGTGCCAGCAGCCCCCCGGGACTAGCGCCCCAAGAGACCCAGTACTTC. This translates into CASSPPGLAPQETQYF.

V usage is TRBV30 and J usage is TRBJ1-5; no firm D call. CDR1 and CDR2 from the germline V gene are GTSNPN and SVGIG (reference sequence). The CDR3 runs 15 residues. Trimming pared 0 bases from V and 7 bases from J, leaving 16 bases between. CDR3 amino acids: CAWSVLDGIRQPQHF. DNA of the CDR3: TGTGCCTGGAGTGTACTGGACGGCATTCGGCAGCCCCAGCATTTT. The variable domain in full, completed from reference TRBV30 and TRBJ1-5, reads SQTIHQWPATLVQPVGSPLSLECTVEGTSNPNLYWYRQAAGRGLQLLFYSVGIGQISSEVPQNLSASRPQDRQFILSSKKLLLSDSGFYLCAWSVLDGIRQPQHFGDGTRLSIL.

The V and J genes are TRBV9 and TRBJ2-2; D is uncertain. Germline CDR1 is SGDLS and CDR2 is YYNGEE. The ends were cut back, 5 bases at V and 0 bases at J, with 11 bases in the middle. This CDR3 is 15 amino acids long. The CDR3 loop reads CASRSTATNTGELFF. CDR3 bases: TGTGCCAGCAGGAGCACAGCCACGAACACCGGGGAGCTGTTTTTT.

The chain uses TRBV2 and TRBJ2-2; D may be TRBD2 (6 bases). The CDR3 contains 15 residues. V dropped 6 bases and J dropped 13 bases, with 24 bases sitting between them. Germline V gives CDR1 SNHLY, CDR2 FYNNEI. CDR3 in DNA: TGTGCCAGCAGCGTGTCTATAATCCGGGGGATTGGGCTGTTTTTT. Translated, it gives CASSVSIIRGIGLFF.

The chain links TRBV6-5 to TRBJ1-6; 7 bases map to TRBD1. V lost 0 bases and J lost 15; bases outside the gene matches: 14. This CDR3 has 16 residues. CDR1 is MNHEY and CDR2 is SVGAGI in the germline V gene. CDR3 coding DNA: TGTGCCAGCAGTTACTCGCCGGGACAGAAGGCTAAAGTCCTCCACTTT. It translates to CASSYSPGQKAKVLHF.

The chain recombines TRBV27 with TRBJ1-2, with 8 bases identical to TRBD1. Germline lookup yields CDR1 MNHEY and CDR2 SMNVEV (reference sequence). This CDR3 is built from 16 residues. V lost 0 bases, J lost 4 bases, and 7 bases stayed unmatched. The CDR3 nucleotides are TGTGCCAGCAGTTTATCGAGTGCAGGGGGCGTCTATGGCTACACCTTC. Translated: CASSLSSAGGVYGYTF.

Comments on this clone: Other DNA sequences from this sample encode an identical CDR3 as well. The chain links TRBV27 to TRBJ2-3; D is perhaps TRBD1 (6 bases). Trimming removed 1 base at V and 3 bases at J, with 8 bases between. CDR1 is MNHEY and CDR2 is SMNVEV in the germline V gene (reference sequence). CDR3 length: 14 residues. This chain's CDR3 is CASSLWQGTDTQYF. CDR3 nucleotide sequence: TGTGCCAGCAGTTTATGGCAGGGGACAGATACGCAGTATTTT.

The V call is TRBV7-2, the J call TRBJ1-6; D gene unclear. The CDR3 totals 14 residues. CDR1 SGHTA and CDR2 FQGNSA come from the germline V gene. V was cut by 1 base and J by 8 bases, with 9 bases left in between. CDR3 region: CASSLGRGHSPLHF. The CDR3 DNA reads as TGTGCCAGCAGCTTAGGCAGAGGGCATTCACCCCTCCACTTT. The full variable domain, completed using reference TRBV7-2 and TRBJ1-6, is GAGVSQSPSNKVTEKGKDVELRCDPISGHTALYWYRQSLGQGLEFLIYFQGNSAPDKSGLPSDRFSAERTGGSVSTLTIQRTQQEDSAVYLCASSLGRGHSPLHFGNGTRLTVT.

The chain uses TRBV19 and TRBJ1-2; 10 nucleotides match TRBD1. Trimming at V came to 6 bases and at J to 8 bases, leaving 12 bases not matched to a gene. Germline assignment: CDR1 LNHDA and CDR2 SQIVND (reference sequence). The CDR3 totals 15 residues. CDR3 DNA sequence: TGTGCCAGTAGCCGTGGGGGACAGGGGCTTGCCGGCTACACCTTC. Protein sequence: CASSRGGQGLAGYTF.

This chain connects TRBV11-2 to TRBJ2-7; D is perhaps TRBD1 or TRBD2 (7 bases each). Per germline, CDR1 SGHAT and CDR2 FQNNGV. Between the trimmed V and J ends, which lost 5 bases and 3 bases, there was a span of 14 bases. The CDR3 runs to 14 residues. The CDR3 sequence is CASSQGGVRYEQYF. CDR3 bases: TGTGCCAGCAGCCAGGGGGGGGTCCGCTACGAGCAGTACTTC.

The rearrangement uses TRBV28 and TRBJ2-2; D unresolved. The V and J ends lost 2 bases and 9 bases respectively, with 10 bases between them. CDR1 and CDR2 from the germline V gene are MDHEN and SYDVKM. This CDR3 has 13 amino acids. The CDR3 DNA is TGTGCCAGCAGTTTAAGGGTACACCGGGAGCTGTTTTTT. It encodes CASSLRVHRELFF. Complete variable domain (other parts from reference TRBV28 and TRBJ2-2): DVKVTQSSRYLVKRTGEKVFLECVQDMDHENMFWYRQDPGLGLRLIYFSYDVKMKEKGDIPEGYSVSREKKERFSLILESASTNQTSMYLCASSLRVHRELFFGEGSRLTVL.

The CDR3 spells CASSERQGQETQYF. CDR3 DNA: TGTGCCAGCAGCGAACGACAGGGGCAAGAGACCCAGTACTTC. The chain recombines TRBV9 with TRBJ2-5; 8 bases match TRBD1. Trimming removed 3 bases from V and 2 bases from J; junction bases left unmatched: 3. Germline lookup yields CDR1 SGDLS and CDR2 YYNGEE. The CDR3 has 14 residues.

The CDR3 sequence: CASSLLPLAGVTYEQYF. CDR3 nucleotide sequence: TGTGCCAGCAGTTTATTGCCCCTAGCGGGAGTCACCTACGAGCAGTACTTC. V and J are TRBV28 and TRBJ2-7; 10 positions match TRBD2. V lost 1 base to trimming and J lost 2 bases; unmatched junction nucleotides: 8. CDR1 MDHEN and CDR2 SYDVKM come from the germline V gene. The CDR3 is 17 residues long. Variable domain in full (rest from reference TRBV28 and TRBJ2-7): DVKVTQSSRYLVKRTGEKVFLECVQDMDHENMFWYRQDPGLGLRLIYFSYDVKMKEKGDIPEGYSVSREKKERFSLILESASTNQTSMYLCASSLLPLAGVTYEQYFGPGTRLTVT.

The chain joins TRBV5-5 to TRBJ1-5; tentatively, D is TRBD1 (6 bases). V was pared by 4 bases and J by 3 bases, with 14 bases between. CDR3 length: 15 residues. Germline values: CDR1 SGHKS, CDR2 YYEKEE (reference sequence). In DNA form, the CDR3 reads TGTGCCAGCAGCCCCGGACAGCGTCTCAATCAGCCCCAGCATTTT. This encodes CASSPGQRLNQPQHF. Using reference TRBV5-5 and TRBJ1-5 for the parts outside the CDR3, the full variable domain is DAGVTQSPTHLIKTRGQQVTLRCSPISGHKSVSWYQQVLGQGPQFIFQYYEKEERGRGNFPDRFSARQFPNYSSELNVNALLLGDSALYLCASSPGQRLNQPQHFGDGTRLSIL.

The chain couples TRBV11-2 to TRBJ2-1, with TRBD1 identical over 9 bases. After removal of 7 bases from V and 9 bases from J, the junction contained 10 bases not matched to a gene. Per germline, CDR1 SGHAT and CDR2 FQNNGV. This CDR3 contains 14 residues. CDR3 residues: CASNTNRGRTEQFF. The CDR3 nucleotides read TGTGCCAGCAACACCAACAGGGGGCGCACTGAGCAGTTCTTC.

The V gene is TRBV7-9, the J gene TRBJ1-3, with D maybe TRBD1 (6 bases). There are 15 residues in the CDR3. Trimming pared 4 bases from V and 0 bases from J, leaving 10 bases between. Germline V gene data show CDR1 as SEHNR and CDR2 as FQNEAQ (reference sequence). CDR3 DNA: TGTGCCAGCAGCTCAGGGGCTGTCTCTGGAAACACCATATATTTT. Translation gives CASSSGAVSGNTIYF.

Comments on this clone: The identical CDR3 is also encoded by other nucleotide sequences in the sample. The chain recombines TRBV27 with TRBJ2-2; no firm D call. Trimming pared 3 bases from V and 2 bases from J, leaving 1 base between. Germline V gene lookup returns CDR1 MNHEY and CDR2 SMNVEV (reference sequence). The CDR3 is 12 amino acids. The CDR3 is CASSFNTGELFF. Here the CDR3 DNA reads TGTGCCAGCAGTTTTAACACCGGGGAGCTGTTTTTT.

The chain couples TRBV6-1 to TRBJ1-2; tentatively, D is TRBD1 (5 bases). V was shortened by 6 bases and J by 8 bases, with 19 bases between the two germline ends. The CDR3 runs to 14 residues. The germline CDR1 and CDR2 sequences are MNHNS and SASEGT. The CDR3 region is CASRDPQGVSGYTF. The CDR3 region has the DNA TGTGCCAGCAGGGACCCCCAGGGTGTCTCAGGCTACACCTTC.

The rearrangement joins TRBV27 to TRBJ1-1; no reliable D call. The germline gives CDR1 MNHEY, CDR2 SMNVEV (reference sequence). The ends were cut back, 7 bases at V and 0 bases at J, with 15 bases in the middle. The CDR3 is 15 amino acids. In DNA form, the CDR3 reads TGTGCCAGCACCCGAGGGTGGAACTTGAACACTGAAGCTTTCTTT. This sequence encodes CASTRGWNLNTEAFF.

The chain uses TRBV6-1 and TRBJ2-3; a possible D gene is TRBD1 (5 bases). Germline V gene lookup returns CDR1 MNHNS and CDR2 SASEGT. V dropped 1 base and J dropped 1 base, with 6 bases sitting between them. The CDR3 is made up of 14 amino acids. The DNA for the CDR3 is TGTGCCAGCAGTGAAGGGGGCGGCACAGATACGCAGTATTTT. Protein: CASSEGGGTDTQYF.

The gene calls are TRBV18 and TRBJ1-4, with D possibly being TRBD1 (6 bases). The CDR3 runs 13 residues. Trimming pared 6 bases from V and 8 bases from J, leaving 13 bases between. The germline V gene encodes CDR1 KGHSH and CDR2 LQKENI. CDR3 sequence: CASSDFRGEKLFF. Here the CDR3 DNA reads TGTGCCAGCTCGGATTTTAGGGGGGAAAAACTGTTTTTT. The full variable domain, completed using reference TRBV18 and TRBJ1-4, is NAGVMQNPRHLVRRRGQEARLRCSPMKGHSHVYWYRQLPEEGLKFMVYLQKENIIDESGMPKERFSAEFPKEGPSILRIQQVVRGDSAAYFCASSDFRGEKLFFGSGTQLSVL.

This clone was detected once. This chain joins TRBV9 and TRBJ1-1; no reliable D call. Trimming cost V 2 bases and J 1 base, with 9 bases left between them. CDR3 size: 14 residues. CDR1 and CDR2 from the germline V gene are SGDLS and YYNGEE. The CDR3 coding sequence is TGTGCCAGCAGCGTGGAGGTGAAGAACACTGAAGCTTTCTTT. Translating it yields CASSVEVKNTEAFF.

V and J are TRBV28 and TRBJ2-3; D gene uncertain. The CDR3 length is 14 residues. Looked up from germline, CDR1 is MDHEN and CDR2 is SYDVKM. With 1 base removed from V and 4 bases from J, the gap between germline ends came to 9 bases. The CDR3 protein is CASSLLAEADTQYF. In DNA, the CDR3 is TGTGCCAGCAGTTTATTAGCAGAGGCAGATACGCAGTATTTT.